The 13 T cell receptor beta chains in this list originate from one sample, sequenced in a study of cytomegalovirus exposure and HLA in healthy donors (dated by TCRdb to about 2017). Receptor amplification or capture employed the immunoSEQ multiplex PCR assay. Drawn from immuneACCESS, this table holds only the in-frame rearrangements with V and J called that TCRdb kept. Clones are partly lost; checked studies trace under half to an unresolved V gene and leave the rest unexplained. The sample table records about 140,000 clones; approximately 82% of these occur just once. Approximately 30% of the sample rests with the top ten. Sequencing was done on a sample of PBMCs. The receptors here all came from a man younger than 40 in good health and CMV-seropositive.

The V call is TRBV2, the J call TRBJ1-2; 7 nucleotides match TRBD1. The V gene's germline CDR1 is SNHLY and CDR2 FYNNEI. This CDR3 comprises 15 residues. V lost 2 bases, J lost 7 bases, and 10 bases stayed unmatched. CDR3 in amino acids: CASSERLQGVSGYTF. DNA of the CDR3: TGTGCCAGCAGTGAACGGCTTCAGGGGGTGAGTGGCTACACCTTC.

The V and J genes are TRBV7-9 and TRBJ2-7; 7 bases line up with TRBD1. This CDR3 is built from 15 residues. V trimming: 5 bases; J trimming: 3 bases; junction bases outside the gene matches: 10. Germline CDR1 and CDR2: SEHNR and FQNEAQ (reference sequence). The chain's CDR3 is CASSKRTDRVYEQYF. CDR3 nucleotide sequence: TGTGCCAGCAGCAAACGGACCGACAGGGTCTACGAGCAGTACTTC.

The rearrangement joins TRBV4-3 to TRBJ1-2; perhaps TRBD1 as D (6 bases). CDR3 length: 16 amino acids. Trimming took off 0 bases at V and 6 bases at J, with 17 bases between the two ends. Per the germline V gene, CDR1 is LGHNA and CDR2 is YSLEER. The CDR3 DNA follows: TGCGCCAGCAGCCAAGATGTGTCAGGGGCGGGCGATGGCTACACCTTC. Translated: CASSQDVSGAGDGYTF.

This chain's CDR3 is CASSLSTGASTDTQYF. CDR3 coding DNA: TGTGCCAGCAGCTTATCTACCGGAGCTAGCACAGATACGCAGTATTTT. The rearrangement links TRBV7-2 to TRBJ2-3; D not certain. The germline V and J ends were trimmed by 2 bases and 0 bases, with 12 bases remaining between them. This CDR3 is built from 16 residues. The germline gives CDR1 SGHTA, CDR2 FQGNSA. Full variable domain (outside the CDR3, taken from reference TRBV7-2 and TRBJ2-3): GAGVSQSPSNKVTEKGKDVELRCDPISGHTALYWYRQSLGQGLEFLIYFQGNSAPDKSGLPSDRFSAERTGGSVSTLTIQRTQQEDSAVYLCASSLSTGASTDTQYFGPGTRLTVL.

The genes are TRBV7-8 and TRBJ2-3; 8 positions match TRBD2. Germline CDR1 SGHVS, CDR2 FQNEAQ. The V and J ends lost 5 bases and 0 bases, in that order; junction bases with no gene match: 7. This CDR3 contains 16 residues. The CDR3 nucleotides are TGTGCCAGCAGCCAGGGACTAGACCCTAGCACAGATACGCAGTATTTT. It specifies CASSQGLDPSTDTQYF.

J is TRBJ2-5 and V is TRBV5-1, with 11 bases that match TRBD1. Germline V gene data show CDR1 as SGHRS and CDR2 as YFSETQ. The length of the CDR3 is 15 residues. V trimming: 4 bases; J trimming: 4 bases; junction bases outside the gene matches: 6. CDR3 in amino acids: CASSRGQGDRETQYF. The CDR3 bases are TGCGCCAGCAGCCGGGGACAGGGGGATAGAGAGACCCAGTACTTC. The complete variable domain, with remaining parts taken from reference TRBV5-1 and TRBJ2-5, reads KAGVTQTPRYLIKTRGQQVTLSCSPISGHRSVSWYQQTPGQGLQFLFEYFSETQRNKGNFPGRFSGRQFSNSRSEMNVSTLELGDSALYLCASSRGQGDRETQYFGPGTRLLVL.

A few counts support this clone. Other DNA sequences of this sample code for an identical CDR3. The chain employs TRBV29-1 and TRBJ1-2; 8 nucleotides align to TRBD1. Germline loops: CDR1 SQVTM, CDR2 ANQGSEA. There are 16 residues in the CDR3. V lost 0 bases and J lost 3; bases outside the gene matches: 9. The CDR3 here is CSVEDDRGFSDYGYTF. CDR3 DNA sequence: TGCAGCGTTGAAGATGACAGGGGTTTTTCGGACTATGGCTACACCTTC.

The genes are TRBV4-2 and TRBJ2-3; 11 positions match TRBD2. Germline V gene sequence: CDR1 LGHNA, CDR2 YNFKEQ. The CDR3 is 16 amino acids. V lost 1 base and J lost 3; bases outside the gene matches: 3. Here the CDR3 reads CASSQASSGGTDTQYF. The CDR3 nucleotides read TGTGCCAGCAGCCAAGCTTCTAGCGGGGGGACAGATACGCAGTATTTT.

The V and J genes are TRBV7-6 and TRBJ2-1; 7 bases line up with TRBD2. Germline V CDR1 and CDR2: SGHVS, FNYEAQ. CDR3 length equals 17 residues. V was clipped by 5 bases and J by 4 bases; unmatched bases: 14. DNA of the CDR3: TGTGCCAGCAGCAACCCCCTTTGGACTAGGGTATACAATGAGCAGTTCTTC. The encoded protein is CASSNPLWTRVYNEQFF.

The chain carries TRBV5-1 and TRBJ1-1; possibly TRBD1 for D (5 bases). CDR3 length equals 15 residues. V was clipped by 0 bases and J by 2 bases, with 11 bases between them. In germline, CDR1 is SGHRS, CDR2 YFSETQ. CDR3 protein: CASSLGGGTNTEAFF. The CDR3 region has the DNA TGCGCCAGCAGCTTGGGGGGCGGCACTAACACTGAAGCTTTCTTT.

This clone has a single count. The rearrangement uses TRBV11-2 and TRBJ2-1; D not resolved. The CDR3 is 16 residues long. Germline V gives CDR1 SGHAT, CDR2 FQNNGV. Trimming removed 1 base from V and 0 bases from J, with 10 bases in between. The chain's CDR3 is CASSLGGWVSYNEQFF. DNA of the CDR3: TGTGCCAGCAGCTTAGGCGGATGGGTCTCCTACAATGAGCAGTTCTTC.

This clone was detected once. The V gene is TRBV19, the J gene TRBJ1-5; D not certain. V lost 3 bases and J lost 4, with 13 bases in between. The CDR3 consists of 15 residues. Per the germline V gene, CDR1 is LNHDA and CDR2 is SQIVND (reference sequence). In nucleotides, the CDR3 is TGTGCCAGTAGTATGAAGGCTCTAGTGAATCAGCCCCAGCATTTT. Translating gives CASSMKALVNQPQHF. Variable domain in full (rest from reference TRBV19 and TRBJ1-5): DGGITQSPKYLFRKEGQNVTLSCEQNLNHDAMYWYRQDPGQGLRLIYYSQIVNDFQKGDIAEGYSVSREKKESFPLTVTSAQKNPTAFYLCASSMKALVNQPQHFGDGTRLSIL.

The rearrangement links TRBV27 to TRBJ2-3, with D unclear. V was trimmed by 8 bases and J by 1 base, leaving 16 bases between them. The CDR3 totals 15 residues. Germline CDR1 and CDR2: MNHEY and SMNVEV (reference sequence). CDR3 nucleotides: TGTGCCAGCTCTAGTAACCCGGCGGGCACAGATACGCAGTATTTT. Encoded protein: CASSSNPAGTDTQYF.